Listed below are T cell receptor beta chains from one sample, sequenced in a study of blood T cells in healthy people across ages. TCRdb recomputed calls from the 5' RACE reads with MiXCR, one row per CDR3 protein. The repertoire consists of 800,000 to 1,300,000 distinct CDR3 sequences, with around 25% occurring once and the leading ten covering about 0.72%. The sample was also linked to a second study, of T cells of mothers and their children.

The sequencing input was blood. These receptors all come from a girl aged 2-10 years in good health. Both conserved end residues are part of each CDR3. A D gene is named only where the DNA matches it firmly. For some rows the clone size is stated as once, few or many, or as a class when expanded; others skip it.

D gene	J gene	V gene	clone size	CDR3 protein	CDR3 DNA
TRBD2	TRBJ2-1	TRBV4-1	.	CASSQPLSGVKNNEQFF	TGCGCCAGCAGCCAGCCCCTTAGCGGGGTGAAGAACAATGAGCAGTTCTTC
TRBD1	TRBJ2-3	TRBV7-8	.	CASSLGTGDTDTQYF	TGTGCCAGCAGCTTAGGGACAGGGGACACAGATACGCAGTATTTT
TRBD2	TRBJ2-1	TRBV6-5	few	CASSYGGIAGGKYNEQFF	TGTGCCAGCAGTTACGGGGGGATAGCGGGAGGGAAATACAATGAGCAGTTCTTC
TRBD2	TRBJ2-7	TRBV11-2	.	CASSFEAGAGEQYF	TGTGCCAGCAGCTTCGAAGCGGGGGCTGGAGAGCAGTACTTC
.	TRBJ2-2	TRBV9	once	CASSGGLLRTGELFF	TGTGCCAGCAGCGGGGGACTCCTGAGGACCGGGGAGCTGTTTTTT
.	TRBJ2-1	TRBV6-5	few	CASSYSKTKVAYNEQFF	TGTGCCAGCAGTTACTCGAAGACGAAAGTGGCCTACAATGAGCAGTTCTTC
TRBD1	TRBJ1-4	TRBV2	.	CASRFRTGGNEKLFF	TGTGCCAGCAGATTCCGGACAGGGGGTAATGAAAAACTGTTTTTT
TRBD1	TRBJ2-2	TRBV6-2/TRBV6-3	few	CASSYSPGTGVTGELFF	TGTGCCAGCAGTTACTCGCCGGGGACAGGGGTCACCGGGGAGCTGTTTTTT
.	TRBJ1-2	TRBV29-1	.	CSGGDGDYTF	TGCAGCGGTGGGGACGGAGACTACACCTTC
.	TRBJ2-3	TRBV29-1	.	CSVGTQYF	TGCAGCGTTGGTACGCAGTATTTT
TRBD2	TRBJ2-3	TRBV7-2	once	CASSPSGSGRPDTQYF	TGTGCCAGCAGCCCTAGCGGGAGTGGGAGACCAGATACGCAGTATTTT
.	TRBJ2-5	TRBV18	few	CASSHYPGPNRPMQETQYF	TGTGCCAGCTCACATTATCCGGGCCCTAACCGCCCGATGCAAGAGACCCAGTACTTC
TRBD2	TRBJ2-7	TRBV20-1	.	CSASKYLGGLAGELSYEQYF	TGCAGTGCTTCGAAATACCTAGGGGGACTAGCGGGCGAGTTATCCTACGAGCAGTACTTC
.	TRBJ2-5	TRBV4-1	.	CASSRTTEFQETQYF	TGCGCCAGCAGTCGAACGACGGAGTTCCAAGAGACCCAGTACTTC
.	TRBJ1-1	TRBV12-3/TRBV12-4	.	CASSLQGGRTEAFF	TGTGCCAGCAGTCTTCAAGGGGGTCGCACTGAAGCTTTCTTT
TRBD2	TRBJ2-1	TRBV10-3	.	CAISLPGLAGVSEQFF	TGTGCCATCAGCCTCCCGGGACTAGCGGGAGTAAGTGAGCAGTTCTTC
TRBD1	TRBJ2-1	TRBV25-1	.	CASSEYRGFYNKQFF	TGTGCCAGCAGTGAATACAGGGGGTTCTACAATAAGCAGTTCTTC
.	TRBJ2-3	TRBV7-2	.	CASSLDWRDTQYF	TGTGCCAGCAGCTTGGACTGGCGGGATACGCAGTATTTT
TRBD1	TRBJ2-7	TRBV12-3/TRBV12-4	.	CASSLAPQGKAYEQYF	TGTGCCAGCAGTTTAGCCCCACAGGGGAAGGCTTACGAGCAGTACTTC
.	TRBJ1-1	TRBV7-9	few	CASSLIYGVNTEAFF	TGTGCCAGCAGCTTAATTTACGGAGTGAACACTGAAGCTTTCTTT
.	TRBJ1-2	TRBV12-3/TRBV12-4	few	CASSFKNERSYTF	TGTGCCAGCAGTTTTAAAAATGAAAGGAGCTACACCTTC
.	TRBJ2-5	TRBV7-9	.	CASSQGPPRETQYF	TGTGCCAGCAGCCAAGGACCGCCCCGAGAGACCCAGTACTTC
TRBD1	TRBJ2-3	TRBV29-1	.	CSVYRGPTDTQYF	TGCAGCGTGTACAGGGGGCCCACAGATACGCAGTATTTT
.	TRBJ1-1	TRBV20-1	.	CSALPQGKEAFF	TGCAGTGCCCTTCCCCAGGGAAAGGAAGCTTTCTTT
.	TRBJ1-1	TRBV29-1	once	CRVRYREAPEAFF	TGCAGGGTGCGTTACAGGGAGGCCCCTGAAGCTTTCTTT
.	TRBJ2-7	TRBV29-1	.	CSVVKQNYEQYF	TGCAGCGTTGTCAAACAGAACTACGAGCAGTACTTC
TRBD2	TRBJ2-1	TRBV14	.	CASSPSSGRAKGFF	TGTGCCAGCAGCCCATCTAGCGGGAGGGCCAAGGGGTTCTTC
.	TRBJ2-5	TRBV5-5	.	CASSSRDNNRGETQYF	TGTGCCAGCAGCTCCAGGGACAACAATCGAGGGGAGACCCAGTACTTC
.	TRBJ1-6	TRBV10-2	.	CASSEVWDSPLHF	TGCGCCAGCAGTGAGGTATGGGATTCACCCCTCCACTTT
.	TRBJ1-1	TRBV29-1	.	CSAGQRMNTEAFF	TGCAGCGCTGGACAGCGAATGAACACTGAAGCTTTCTTT
TRBD2	TRBJ2-1	TRBV19	few	CASGLAGGPNEQFF	TGTGCCAGTGGACTAGCGGGAGGGCCCAATGAGCAGTTCTTC
TRBD2	TRBJ2-7	TRBV20-1	few	CSARDPTSGSYEQYF	TGCAGTGCTAGAGATCCCACTAGCGGGAGTTACGAGCAGTACTTC
TRBD1	TRBJ2-6	TRBV18	few	CASSGQGASGANVLTF	TGTGCCAGCTCAGGACAGGGGGCCTCTGGGGCCAACGTCCTGACTTTC
.	TRBJ2-7	TRBV20-1	.	CSASSPEAGTTHEQYF	TGCAGTGCCTCCTCCCCCGAGGCAGGTACTACCCACGAGCAGTACTTC
TRBD2	TRBJ2-2	TRBV6-1	.	CASSLAGSAGELFF	TGTGCCAGCAGTCTAGCGGGATCCGCCGGGGAGCTGTTTTTT
.	TRBJ2-5	TRBV5-6	.	CASSFAGTQYF	TGTGCCAGCAGCTTTGCCGGGACCCAGTACTTC
.	TRBJ2-7	TRBV28	.	CASSSTWEQYF	TGTGCCAGCAGCTCGACCTGGGAGCAGTACTTC
.	TRBJ2-7	TRBV14	few	CASSHRYSEGYEQYF	TGTGCCAGCAGCCATCGGTACAGCGAGGGGTACGAGCAGTACTTC
.	TRBJ2-5	TRBV6-1	few	CASQPGQETQYF	TGTGCCAGCCAGCCAGGGCAAGAGACCCAGTACTTC
.	TRBJ1-1	TRBV7-2	.	CASSLVASEAFF	TGTGCCAGCAGCTTAGTTGCGTCTGAAGCTTTCTTT
.	TRBJ1-1	TRBV5-1	.	CASSLAGRVNTEAFF	TGCGCCAGCAGCTTGGCCGGGCGGGTGAACACTGAAGCTTTCTTT
TRBD2	TRBJ2-5	TRBV29-1	few	CSVEEGRGKGSQYF	TGCAGCGTTGAAGAGGGGCGGGGGAAGGGGTCCCAGTACTTC
TRBD1	TRBJ2-5	TRBV27	.	CASSLGDRGGTQYF	TGTGCCAGCAGTTTAGGGGACAGGGGAGGGACCCAGTACTTC
.	TRBJ1-5	TRBV27	.	CASSLRGIGNQPQHF	TGTGCCAGCAGTTTACGGGGGATAGGCAATCAGCCCCAGCATTTT
.	TRBJ2-7	TRBV10-3	few	CAINSDGYEQYF	TGTGCCATCAACTCGGACGGGTACGAGCAGTACTTC
TRBD2	TRBJ2-5	TRBV9	few	CASSLGGASGGGRETQYF	TGTGCCAGCAGCCTTGGAGGCGCTAGCGGGGGAGGCCGAGAGACCCAGTACTTC
TRBD1	TRBJ2-1	TRBV24-1	.	CATSPRGTGKLDEQFF	TGTGCCACCAGTCCCCGAGGGACAGGGAAGTTAGATGAGCAGTTCTTC
.	TRBJ1-4	TRBV18	.	CASSPQTENEKLFF	TGTGCCAGCTCGCCGCAGACAGAGAATGAAAAACTGTTTTTT
.	TRBJ1-4	TRBV9	few	CASSALYRSAATNEKLFF	TGTGCCAGCAGCGCCCTATACAGGTCAGCGGCGACTAATGAAAAACTGTTTTTT
.	TRBJ2-2	TRBV5-6	many	CASSLTAGELFF	TGTGCCAGCAGCTTGACGGCCGGGGAGCTGTTTTTT
.	TRBJ2-3	TRBV11-2	few	CASSLEKEADTQYF	TGTGCCAGCAGCTTAGAAAAGGAGGCAGATACGCAGTATTTT
.	TRBJ2-3	TRBV5-1	few	CASSRRDGTTDTQYF	TGCGCCAGCAGCCGCCGGGACGGGACCACAGATACGCAGTATTTT
.	TRBJ2-3	TRBV24-1	few	CATSGEGRPGPTPSYTDTQYF	TGTGCCACCAGTGGAGAAGGGAGGCCAGGCCCTACCCCATCATACACAGATACGCAGTATTTT
.	TRBJ2-2	TRBV28	few	CASGSYTGELFF	TGTGCCAGCGGCTCCTACACCGGGGAGCTGTTTTTT
.	TRBJ1-3	TRBV20-1	.	CSANSRGSGNTIYF	TGCAGTGCCAATTCCAGGGGATCTGGAAACACCATATATTTT
.	TRBJ2-7	TRBV7-9	.	CASSIEPFPSEQYF	TGTGCCAGCAGCATAGAACCGTTCCCTTCCGAGCAGTACTTC
.	TRBJ1-2	TRBV12-3/TRBV12-4	.	CASSLRRRSGSGYTF	TGTGCCAGCAGTTTGAGAAGGAGGTCAGGGAGTGGCTACACCTTC